The present TCR beta chain was sequenced within a study of blood T cell repertoires in COVID-19. In the study overall: Sample material is recorded as cDNA or gDNA derived from T cells, B-cell-depleted T cells, or PBMCs.

Germline V lookup: CDR1 KGHSH, CDR2 LQKENI. With V trimmed by 1 base and J by 3 bases, 11 bases remained unmatched. CDR3 length equals 17 residues. As handled by the study authors: Reference gene primer amplification in the assay estimated nucleated cell counts. Method: immunoSEQ multiplex PCR; TCRdb's copy keeps in-frame clones and lacks some. That table is the source of V, J and clone size, and D and trimming were worked out from the DNA. The table lists about 400,000 clones, 89% of them singletons. This sequence was found in a man aged 35 to 55 with acute or convalescent COVID-19. V is TRBV18 and J is TRBJ1-2; TRBD1 aligns across 7 bases. What was sequenced was peripheral blood. Written as DNA, the CDR3 is TGTGCCAGCTCACCACGTCGCTCGACAACAGGGGACTATGGCTACACCTTC. Protein sequence: CASSPRRSTTGDYGYTF.